The next 21 T cell receptor beta chains were all read from a single sample in a study of CD8 T cells in ankylosing spondylitis. TCRdb re-derived calls from the 5' RACE reads in MiXCR, one entry per CDR3 protein. The repertoire includes roughly 140,000 distinct CDR3 sequences, 40% to 50% of them detected once, and 15% sits in the top ten. Source material: synovial fluid, either unsorted or a sorted T cell fraction (not recorded which). These receptors originate from a male donor with ankylosing spondylitis.

This clonotype was observed a few times. The V call is TRBV4-1, the J call TRBJ2-3; maybe TRBD2 (6 bases). V was cut by 6 bases and J by 1 base, with 14 bases left in between. The CDR3 contains 15 residues. Looked up from germline, CDR1 is MGHRA and CDR2 is YSYEKL. In DNA, the CDR3 is TGCGCCAGCAGAGGGGACTTCCCCGGCACAGATACGCAGTATTTT. The encoded protein is CASRGDFPGTDTQYF.

This clonotype was counted only a few times. At one end, the junction sequence differs from germline, possibly due to a read error. This chain links TRBV7-9 with TRBJ1-5; D ambiguous. The germline gives CDR1 SEHNR, CDR2 FQNEAQ (reference sequence). The CDR3 has 11 residues. The CDR3 DNA is TGTGCCAGCAGCTGGGAACAGAGTTCATTCTTT. Translated: CASSWEQSSFF.

The chain combines TRBV9 with TRBJ1-4; D remains unclear. V was pared by 4 bases and J by 8 bases, with 12 bases between. The V gene's germline CDR1 is SGDLS and CDR2 YYNGEE. The CDR3 loop spans 13 amino acids. The CDR3 loop is CASSPHGEEKLFF. The DNA of the CDR3 is TGTGCCAGCAGCCCGCACGGGGAGGAAAAACTGTTTTTT. Combining the CDR3 with reference TRBV9 and TRBJ1-4 gives the whole variable domain DSGVTQTPKHLITATGQRVTLRCSPRSGDLSVYWYQQSLDQGLQFLIQYYNGEERAKGNILERFSAQQFPDLHSELNLSSLELGDSALYFCASSPHGEEKLFFGSGTQLSVL.

The rearrangement uses TRBV4-1 and TRBJ2-7, with D maybe TRBD1 (7 bases). V was clipped by 0 bases and J by 3 bases, with 9 bases between them. The germline CDR1 and CDR2 sequences are MGHRA and YSYEKL. The CDR3 spans 14 residues. CDR3 coding DNA: TGCGCCAGCAGCCAAGATCAGGGGGGCTACGAGCAGTACTTC. Its protein is CASSQDQGGYEQYF.

The chain carries TRBV7-9 and TRBJ1-1; TRBD1 might be the D (6 bases). Germline CDR1 reads SEHNR; CDR2 reads FQNEAQ (reference sequence). Trimming took off 5 bases at V and 1 base at J, with 17 bases between the two ends. This CDR3 has 16 residues. The CDR3 nucleotides read TGTGCCAGCAGCGAGGGGGTCATGGGACGGAACACTGAAGCTTTCTTT. This sequence encodes CASSEGVMGRNTEAFF.

This clonotype was seen more than once but under ten times. This rearrangement joins TRBV28 to TRBJ2-1; a weak D match, TRBD2 (5 bases). CDR3 length equals 15 residues. The V end lost 6 bases, the J end lost 8 bases, and 20 bases lay between the germline ends. Germline CDR1 reads MDHEN; CDR2 reads SYDVKM. CDR3: CASSTGWEWRDEQFF. The CDR3 DNA is TGTGCCAGCAGCACTGGGTGGGAGTGGCGCGATGAGCAGTTCTTC.

This clonotype was counted a few times. CDR3 DNA sequence: TGTGCCATCGGGGCTAGCGGGTACAATGAGCAGTTCTTC. It codes for CAIGASGYNEQFF. The chain couples TRBV10-3 to TRBJ2-1, with 8 bases aligning to TRBD2. V lost 8 bases to trimming and J lost 4 bases; unmatched junction nucleotides: 4. Germline V gene data show CDR1 as ENHRY and CDR2 as SYGVKD. This CDR3 is built from 13 residues.

This clonotype was seen only a few times. The chain combines TRBV15 with TRBJ2-5, with D tentatively TRBD1 (6 bases). V was cut by 0 bases and J by 4 bases, with 6 bases left in between. CDR1 LNHNV and CDR2 YYDKDF come from the germline V gene (reference sequence). The CDR3 has 13 amino acids. CDR3 sequence reads: CATSREDRETQYF. Written as DNA, the CDR3 is TGTGCCACCAGCAGAGAGGACAGAGAGACCCAGTACTTC.

CDR3 amino acids: CASSQRRGSYEQYF. Written as DNA, the CDR3 is TGTGCCAGCAGCCAACGTCGAGGCTCCTACGAGCAGTACTTC. The chain is built from TRBV4-2 and TRBJ2-7; no reliable D call. The CDR3 extends over 14 amino acids. Germline loops: CDR1 LGHNA, CDR2 YNFKEQ. V lost 2 bases and J lost 0, with 8 bases in between.

The chain links TRBV5-5 to TRBJ2-7, with D unclear. Germline V lookup: CDR1 SGHKS, CDR2 YYEKEE (reference sequence). V lost 4 bases, J lost 3 bases, and 8 bases lay in between. The CDR3 contains 12 residues. CDR3 amino acids: CASSRISYEQYF. CDR3 in DNA: TGTGCCAGCAGCCGTATTAGCTACGAGCAGTACTTC.

This clonotype has just a few counts. The gene calls are TRBV20-1 and TRBJ2-3, with a weak D call TRBD2 (7 bases). This CDR3 region has 15 residues. CDR1 and CDR2 (germline): DFQATT, SNEGSKA (reference sequence). The V gene lost 5 bases and the J gene lost 3 bases, with 18 bases spanning the gap. In nucleotides, the CDR3 is TGCAGTGCTCGACCAGTCGGGGGGCAAACAGATACGCAGTATTTT. Translating it yields CSARPVGGQTDTQYF.

This clonotype was picked up a small number of times. V and J are TRBV12-3 or TRBV12-4 and TRBJ1-1; TRBD1 might be the D (5 bases). CDR3 length: 16 residues. The V end lost 3 bases, the J end lost 1 base, and 15 bases lay between the germline ends. CDR3 loop: CASSLEWGSKNTEAFF. Here the CDR3 DNA reads TGTGCCAGCAGTTTGGAATGGGGCAGTAAGAACACTGAAGCTTTCTTT.

The table lists this clonotype with a few counts. V is TRBV20-1 and J is TRBJ2-7; D unclear. Germline CDR1 DFQATT, CDR2 SNEGSKA (reference sequence). CDR3 length: 13 amino acids. Trimming pared 3 bases from V and 6 bases from J, leaving 15 bases between. In nucleotides, the CDR3 is TGCAGTGCTAGTCTTTCCGAAGTCGGCGAGCAGTACTTC. Amino acid sequence: CSASLSEVGEQYF.

This clonotype has a handful of counts. The V call is TRBV7-9, the J call TRBJ2-3; D not resolved. CDR3 length: 14 residues. V was clipped by 5 bases and J by 1 base, with 10 bases between them. Germline lookup yields CDR1 SEHNR and CDR2 FQNEAQ (reference sequence). The CDR3 reads CASSPALRTDTQYF. CDR3 DNA sequence: TGTGCCAGCAGCCCGGCCCTCCGCACAGATACGCAGTATTTT.

This clonotype was counted a few times. This chain connects TRBV20-1 to TRBJ1-2; D is undetermined. Trimming removed 3 bases at V and 3 bases at J, with 14 bases between. The CDR3 covers 14 residues. CDR1 is DFQATT, CDR2 SNEGSKA, per germline (reference sequence). CDR3: CSARWFPGDYGYTF. Written as DNA, the CDR3 is TGCAGTGCTAGGTGGTTCCCTGGGGACTATGGCTACACCTTC.

The table lists this clonotype with a few counts. V gene TRBV5-5 combines with J gene TRBJ2-7; a weak D match, TRBD1 (6 bases). The V end lost 3 bases, the J end lost 3 bases, and 19 bases lay between the germline ends. The CDR3 spans 16 residues. Germline V CDR1 and CDR2: SGHKS, YYEKEE (reference sequence). The CDR3 region is CASSSMGQGSLYEQYF. The CDR3 nucleotides read TGTGCCAGCAGCTCGATGGGTCAGGGGTCGCTCTACGAGCAGTACTTC.

This clonotype was recorded a few times. The rearrangement links TRBV15 to TRBJ2-1, with 7 nucleotides matching TRBD1. Trimming cost V 2 bases and J 3 bases; bases outside gene matches: 4. CDR3 length: 15 amino acids. Germline V gene data show CDR1 as LNHNV and CDR2 as YYDKDF (reference sequence). Here the CDR3 DNA reads TGTGCCACCAGCAGACCGAGGGACAGCTACAATGAGCAGTTCTTC. Its protein product is CATSRPRDSYNEQFF.

The chain links TRBV11-1 to TRBJ1-4; no firm D call. The CDR3 has 18 residues. The germline gives CDR1 SGHAT, CDR2 FQDESV (reference sequence). V was pared by 0 bases and J by 5 bases, with 19 bases between. CDR3 bases: TGTGCCAGCAGCTTAGCACTTTTTTACCGCGGGAGGAATGAAAAACTGTTTTTT. Translating it yields CASSLALFYRGRNEKLFF.

The chain carries TRBV3-1 and TRBJ2-7; D unclear. Germline-derived CDR1 and CDR2 are LGHDT and YNNKEL (reference sequence). The CDR3 sequence is 15 residues long. V shed 2 bases and J shed 3 bases, with 14 bases lying between them. As DNA, the CDR3 is TGTGCCAGCAGCCAATTCGGTGACAAGAACTACGAGCAGTACTTC. This gives the protein CASSQFGDKNYEQYF.

This chain links TRBV12-3 or TRBV12-4 with TRBJ2-7; possible D gene TRBD2, 6 bases. Trimming took 10 bases from V and 4 from J, leaving 17 bases between them. This CDR3 is built from 13 residues. CDR3 sequence: CATSSGVMYEQYF. The CDR3 DNA follows: TGTGCCACTTCCTCGGGGGTGATGTACGAGCAGTACTTC.

This clonotype was counted between two and nine times. The V gene is TRBV4-1, the J gene TRBJ2-6; no clear D. CDR3 size: 16 residues. The V end lost 0 bases, the J end lost 0 bases, and 6 bases lay between the germline ends. Germline loops: CDR1 MGHRA, CDR2 YSYEKL. CDR3 bases: TGCGCCAGCAGCCAAGATTATGACTCTGGGGCCAACGTCCTGACTTTC. This encodes CASSQDYDSGANVLTF.